The entry below describes one TCR beta chain. Its antigen is as yet unknown. Germline V gene data show CDR1 as LNHNV and CDR2 as YYDKDF (reference sequence). The length of the CDR3 is 15 residues. Assay used: immunoSEQ multiplex PCR; TCRdb lists only in-frame clones, some missing. The profile shows around 67,000 clones, 70% to 90% of them singletons. The data were taken from a study of OX40 agonist ivuxolimab in advanced cancers. On the study more broadly: With ivuxolimab, an agonistic anti-OX40 (CD134) antibody, patients were treated. Points from the study as a whole: There were also nonresponders showing low normalized T-cell clonal expansion. At 0.1 to 3.0 mg/kg and by week 6, clonal expansion occurred in CD4+ and CD8+ blood T cells. Antigens targeted by the expanded peripheral T cells were not determined.

The TCR comes from an adult with an advanced solid tumor such as melanoma, head and neck, liver or kidney cancer. The source material was CD4+ or CD8+ T cells sorted from blood, sampled in a trial of the OX40 agonist ivuxolimab. The J gene is TRBJ2-5, the V gene TRBV15, with 7 bases identical to TRBD2. The DNA end is a closer match to TRBJ2-7, so the J assignment may be wrong. Here the CDR3 DNA reads TGTGCCACCAGCAGAGACGACAGCGGGACCTACGAGCAGTACTTC. It yields the protein CATSRDDSGTYEQYF.